This passage covers 25 T cell receptor beta chains from one sample sequenced in a study of control samples from healthy donors and cancer patients. Profiling relied on immunoSEQ multiplex PCR, and the TCRdb table lists in-frame clones only, not all of them. The sample includes about 150,000 clones, approximately 96% seen only once; the top ten take about 5.6%. Sequencing used blood. These receptors were taken from a man between 35 and 55 years old in good health.

The chain has TRBV19 and TRBJ2-7; TRBD1 might be the D (5 bases). Per germline, CDR1 LNHDA and CDR2 SQIVND (reference sequence). The CDR3 is 14 amino acids. The V end was cut by 7 bases, the J end by 2 bases, with 15 bases between. The CDR3 protein is CASTPTLGAYEQYF. The CDR3 DNA reads as TGTGCCAGTACCCCGACCCTAGGGGCCTACGAGCAGTACTTC.

V is TRBV29-1 and J is TRBJ1-5; 10 bases are a match to TRBD1. V shed 5 bases and J 2 bases; nucleotides not matched to a gene: 3. Per germline, CDR1 SQVTM and CDR2 ANQGSEA. This CDR3 comprises 14 residues. The CDR3, as DNA: TGCAGCGTTCGGGACAGGGGAGGCAATCAGCCCCAGCATTTT. This sequence encodes CSVRDRGGNQPQHF.

The chain is built from TRBV6-6 and TRBJ1-3; D is uncertain. Trimming pared 2 bases from V and 0 bases from J, leaving 5 bases between. In germline, CDR1 is MNHNY, CDR2 SVGAGI (reference sequence). This CDR3 has 14 residues. Written as DNA, the CDR3 is TGTGCCAGCAGTTACCAGAGCTCTGGAAACACCATATATTTT. This sequence encodes CASSYQSSGNTIYF.

The chain employs TRBV15 and TRBJ1-4; the D gene is possibly TRBD1 (6 bases). Trimming shortened V by 3 bases and J by 4 bases, and 18 bases separated the two germline ends. Germline V lookup: CDR1 LNHNV, CDR2 YYDKDF (reference sequence). This CDR3 has 17 residues. CDR3: CATSSSGQGRLNEKLFF. In nucleotides, the CDR3 is TGTGCCACCAGCAGTTCGGGGCAGGGGCGCCTTAATGAAAAACTGTTTTTT.

The chain couples TRBV7-8 to TRBJ1-2; the D is unclear. The V and J ends lost 5 bases and 4 bases respectively, with 14 bases between them. The CDR3 loop spans 14 amino acids. CDR1 SGHVS and CDR2 FQNEAQ come from the germline V gene. The CDR3 here is CASSPRVVTYGYTF. The CDR3 coding sequence is TGTGCCAGCAGCCCCCGGGTCGTCACCTATGGCTACACCTTC.

This sequence joins TRBV7-9 and TRBJ1-2; D is undetermined. The CDR3 consists of 13 residues. The V end was cut by 1 base, the J end by 2 bases, with 5 bases between. CDR1 is SEHNR, CDR2 FQNEAQ, per germline (reference sequence). CDR3 nucleotide sequence: TGTGCCAGCAGCTTAGTGGGGAACTATGGCTACACCTTC. Protein: CASSLVGNYGYTF.

The chain employs TRBV11-2 and TRBJ1-2, with TRBD1 as a possible D gene (6 bases). Trimming took off 3 bases at V and 1 base at J, with 12 bases between the two ends. The germline V gene encodes CDR1 SGHAT and CDR2 FQNNGV. This CDR3 contains 15 residues. CDR3 DNA: TGTGCCAGCAGCTTCACGGACAGTGTTAACTATGGCTACACCTTC. Amino acid sequence: CASSFTDSVNYGYTF.

This chain joins TRBV6-5 and TRBJ2-7; D is tentatively TRBD1 or TRBD2 (5 bases each). This CDR3 has 15 amino acids. Germline V CDR1 and CDR2: MNHEY, SVGAGI. V lost 8 bases, J lost 4 bases, and 21 bases lay in between. The CDR3 is CASAQYRWGPYEQYF. Here the CDR3 DNA reads TGTGCCAGCGCCCAGTACCGTTGGGGACCTTACGAGCAGTACTTC.

This chain links TRBV7-3 with TRBJ2-2; no definite D call. Trimming stripped 2 bases from V and 1 base from J, with 8 bases between. CDR3 length equals 15 residues. CDR1 and CDR2 from the germline V gene are SGHTA and FQGTGA. The CDR3 protein is CASSLGPLNTGELFF. The CDR3 DNA reads as TGTGCCAGCAGCTTAGGCCCCCTGAACACCGGGGAGCTGTTTTTT. Supplemented by reference TRBV7-3 and TRBJ2-2, the full variable domain reads GAGVSQTPSNKVTEKGKYVELRCDPISGHTALYWYRQSLGQGPEFLIYFQGTGAADDSGLPNDRFFAVRPEGSVSTLKIQRTERGDSAVYLCASSLGPLNTGELFFGEGSRLTVL.

This clone was detected only once. The chain employs TRBV7-3 and TRBJ1-1; no definite D call. Germline CDR1 is SGHTA and CDR2 is FQGTGA. Between the trimmed V and J ends, which lost 0 bases and 4 bases, there was a span of 12 bases. This CDR3 contains 15 residues. CDR3 sequence (DNA): TGTGCCAGCAGCTTAACGCCCGACTCCTCCACTGAAGCTTTCTTT. Its translation is CASSLTPDSSTEAFF. The full variable domain, completed using reference TRBV7-3 and TRBJ1-1, is GAGVSQTPSNKVTEKGKYVELRCDPISGHTALYWYRQSLGQGPEFLIYFQGTGAADDSGLPNDRFFAVRPEGSVSTLKIQRTERGDSAVYLCASSLTPDSSTEAFFGQGTRLTVV.

This chain connects TRBV30 to TRBJ1-2; no clear D. The CDR3 sequence is 15 residues long. Trimming cost V 3 bases and J 0 bases, with 14 bases left between them. Germline CDR1 GTSNPN, CDR2 SVGIG (reference sequence). This CDR3 is CAWRDVVGTNYGYTF. CDR3 in DNA: TGTGCCTGGAGGGACGTCGTAGGGACTAACTATGGCTACACCTTC.

The J gene is TRBJ2-5, the V gene TRBV11-2, with D perhaps TRBD1 (6 bases). Germline-derived CDR1 and CDR2 are SGHAT and FQNNGV. The CDR3 is 15 amino acids. V was shortened by 5 bases and J by 2 bases, with 15 bases between the two germline ends. CDR3 DNA sequence: TGTGCCAGCAGCCCCAAGACAGGAATTCAAGAGACCCAGTACTTC. Amino acid sequence: CASSPKTGIQETQYF.

This rearrangement joins TRBV28 to TRBJ2-7; D is possibly TRBD2 (6 bases). V lost 5 bases to trimming and J lost 6 bases, with 20 bases between them. Looked up from germline, CDR1 is MDHEN and CDR2 is SYDVKM. This CDR3 has 15 amino acids. CDR3 sequence reads: CASSLPPEGRREQYF. In DNA, the CDR3 is TGTGCCAGCAGTCTCCCCCCGGAGGGACGACGCGAGCAGTACTTC.

This rearrangement joins TRBV9 to TRBJ1-5, with D possibly being TRBD1 (6 bases). Trimming removed 5 bases from V and 1 base from J, with 16 bases in between. Germline V gene lookup returns CDR1 SGDLS and CDR2 YYNGEE. The CDR3 consists of 16 residues. In nucleotides, the CDR3 is TGTGCCAGCAGTCGAAGTGGGGGGGCGAGCAATCAGCCCCAGCATTTT. The encoded protein is CASSRSGGASNQPQHF.

The sample holds one count of this clone. V and J are TRBV9 and TRBJ2-3; 8 positions agree with TRBD1. Germline V lookup: CDR1 SGDLS, CDR2 YYNGEE. V shed 4 bases, J shed 6 bases, and the junction held 13 bases outside the gene matches. CDR3 length: 16 amino acids. The CDR3 nucleotides read TGTGCCAGCAGCCCCCGGACAGGGCTGAACCGGGATACGCAGTATTTT. Amino acid sequence: CASSPRTGLNRDTQYF.

The chain employs TRBV11-3 and TRBJ2-1; 14 bases are a match to TRBD2. The junction had 11 bases not matched to a gene; V was cut back by 5 bases and J by 5 bases. This CDR3 comprises 18 residues. CDR1 is SGHNT and CDR2 is YENEEA in the germline V gene. CDR3 nucleotides: TGTGCCAGCAGCCCCGGGACTAGCGGGGGCCTAGTAGACAATGAGCAGTTCTTC. Its translation: CASSPGTSGGLVDNEQFF.

The chain employs TRBV7-8 and TRBJ2-7; 9 bases align to TRBD1. Germline assignment: CDR1 SGHVS and CDR2 FQNEAQ. V trimming: 3 bases; J trimming: 1 base; junction bases outside the gene matches: 1. The CDR3 consists of 14 residues. As DNA, the CDR3 is TGTGCCAGCAGCTTCGGGACAGGGTCCTACGAGCAGTACTTC. Amino acids: CASSFGTGSYEQYF. Combining the CDR3 with reference TRBV7-8 and TRBJ2-7 gives the whole variable domain GAGVSQSPRYKVAKRGQDVALRCDPISGHVSLFWYQQALGQGPEFLTYFQNEAQLDKSGLPSDRFFAERPEGSVSTLKIQRTQQEDSAVYLCASSFGTGSYEQYFGPGTRLTVT.

The J gene is TRBJ1-6, the V gene TRBV3-1 (or the pseudogene TRBV3-2), with 8 nucleotides matching TRBD1. Germline-derived CDR1 and CDR2 are LGHDT and YNNKEL (reference sequence). This CDR3 comprises 16 residues. The V and J ends lost 0 bases and 7 bases, in that order; junction bases with no gene match: 5. CDR3 nucleotide sequence: TGTGCCAGCAGCCAAGATTGGACAGGGAACAATTCACCCCTCCACTTT. Its translation: CASSQDWTGNNSPLHF.

The rearrangement uses TRBV6-1 and TRBJ1-1; 7 bases are a match to TRBD1. Germline loops: CDR1 MNHNS, CDR2 SASEGT. V lost 5 bases and J lost 1; bases outside the gene matches: 4. CDR3 length: 14 residues. The CDR3 spells CASSPKGANTEAFF. CDR3 bases: TGTGCCAGCAGTCCCAAGGGGGCGAACACTGAAGCTTTCTTT.

CDR3 sequence reads: CASSQLTRGGEQFF. The CDR3 DNA is TGCGCCAGCAGCCAACTTACCAGGGGAGGCGAGCAGTTCTTC. The rearrangement links TRBV4-3 to TRBJ2-1, with D perhaps assigned TRBD1 or TRBD2 (6 bases each). CDR3 length: 14 amino acids. Germline CDR1 LGHNA, CDR2 YSLEER. The germline V and J ends were trimmed by 2 bases and 10 bases, with 15 bases remaining between them.

This clone was observed once. The CDR3 sequence: CATAAGKTDTQYF. The CDR3, as DNA: TGTGCCACCGCGGCGGGGAAAACAGATACGCAGTATTTT. V is TRBV19 and J is TRBJ2-3; D may be TRBD2 (6 bases). Germline V CDR1 and CDR2: LNHDA, SQIVND (reference sequence). The CDR3 sequence is 13 residues long. Trimming took off 10 bases at V and 3 bases at J, with 14 bases between the two ends.

The V gene is TRBV30, the J gene TRBJ1-2; D gene unclear. The germline gives CDR1 GTSNPN, CDR2 SVGIG (reference sequence). The CDR3 has 13 residues. The V end lost 1 base, the J end lost 4 bases, and 10 bases lay between the germline ends. This CDR3 is CAWSEQTIYGYTF. CDR3 sequence (DNA): TGTGCCTGGAGTGAACAGACGATCTATGGCTACACCTTC.

V usage is TRBV18 and J usage is TRBJ1-3; D might be TRBD1 (6 bases). V was clipped by 3 bases and J by 4 bases, with 13 bases between them. This CDR3 region has 15 residues. In germline, CDR1 is KGHSH, CDR2 LQKENI. The CDR3 loop is CASSPRNRAGNTIYF. The CDR3, as DNA: TGTGCCAGCTCACCCCGAAACAGGGCCGGAAACACCATATATTTT. Full variable domain (missing parts from reference TRBV18 and TRBJ1-3): NAGVMQNPRHLVRRRGQEARLRCSPMKGHSHVYWYRQLPEEGLKFMVYLQKENIIDESGMPKERFSAEFPKEGPSILRIQQVVRGDSAAYFCASSPRNRAGNTIYFGEGSWLTVV.

The chain couples TRBV2 to TRBJ1-1; D is possibly TRBD1 (6 bases). Germline V CDR1 and CDR2: SNHLY, FYNNEI. V was pared by 7 bases and J by 5 bases, with 14 bases between. The CDR3 is made up of 13 amino acids. Here the CDR3 reads CASNWGARTEAFF. DNA of the CDR3: TGTGCCAGCAACTGGGGGGCACGTACTGAAGCTTTCTTT.

Note on this clone: Other DNA sequences in the sample encode the same CDR3. The chain links TRBV24-1 to TRBJ1-5; D is unclear. The germline gives CDR1 KGHDR, CDR2 SFDVKD. V was clipped by 5 bases and J by 4 bases, with 11 bases between them. This CDR3 comprises 14 residues. The CDR3: CATSAPGGNQPQHF. In DNA form, the CDR3 reads TGTGCCACCAGTGCGCCGGGAGGGAATCAGCCCCAGCATTTT.